The sequence of this T cell receptor beta chain was determined in a study of cytomegalovirus exposure and HLA in healthy donors. Findings and caveats of the study: Some V segments (TRBV6-2 and TRBV6-3 among them) were excluded as indistinguishable. A missense DCLRE1C variant was associated with V- and J-gene trimming of TCR beta chains in a later analysis, and an independent cohort replicated the association. In a later analysis, most CMV-associated TCR beta chains appeared HLA-restricted. A likely sequencing artifact accounted for one observed cluster of highly shared sequence variants.

Germline V gene lookup returns CDR1 SGHNT and CDR2 YYREEE (reference sequence). The CDR3 runs to 18 residues. V was shortened by 0 bases and J by 3 bases, with 19 bases between the two germline ends. With respect to this clone: The antigen is unknown.

The primer mix had 60 Vbeta and 13 Jbeta primers. Method: immunoSEQ multiplex PCR; TCRdb's copy keeps in-frame clones and lacks some. The data hold roughly 99,000 clones, with 65% to 85% observed a single time. The sample taken for sequencing was PBMCs. The receptor comes from a man aged 18 to 30 in good health and CMV-seronegative. The chain has TRBV5-4 and TRBJ2-1, with D possibly matching TRBD1 (6 bases). CDR3 bases: TGTGCCAGCAGCTTGGCCTCACAGGGCGGGCTACACTACAATGAGCAGTTCTTC. As protein: CASSLASQGGLHYNEQFF. Based on the CDR3 plus reference TRBV5-4 and TRBJ2-1, the full variable domain is ETGVTQSPTHLIKTRGQQVTLRCSSQSGHNTVSWYQQALGQGPQFIFQYYREEENGRGNFPPRFSGLQFPNYSSELNVNALELDDSALYLCASSLASQGGLHYNEQFFGPGTRLTVL.